This TCR beta chain came from a study of technical replicates of blood from a handful of donors. Sequenced by immunoSEQ multiplex PCR; TCRdb stores in-frame clones only, minus some. The sample yields 75,000 to 85,000 clones, around 95% seen once. V dropped 8 bases and J dropped 1; count of bases not matched to a gene: 10. The CDR3 loop spans 15 amino acids. CDR1 ENHRY and CDR2 SYGVKD come from the germline V gene. A single count supports this clone. Sequencing was done on a sample of T cells isolated from PBMCs. This chain connects TRBV10-3 to TRBJ1-2, with 7 bases identical to TRBD1. This TCR was recovered from a human donor in good health. The CDR3 sequence: CAILAGTDVNYGYTF. The CDR3 region has the DNA TGTGCCATCTTGGCTGGGACAGATGTTAACTATGGCTACACCTTC.